This T cell receptor (beta chain) was captured by sequencing in a study of T cell repertoires in cytomegalovirus infection. One entry per CDR3 protein, called by TCRdb with MiXCR from the reads. The data show a few hundred thousand distinct CDR3 sequences, just under 35% seen once. In its sample, this clonotype was seen a few times. What it binds is not known. This receptor was identified in a human donor in good health (CMV status not recorded). Some clones in this sample may be carry-over from other donors' samples. The material was cultured PBMCs, obtained from culture after CMV antigen stimulation.

The CDR3, as DNA: TGTGCCAGCAGTTACCTAAGACAGGGCGTTAACTACGAGCAGTACTTC. Protein: CASSYLRQGVNYEQYF. The chain is built from TRBV6-6 and TRBJ2-7; 7 bases agree with TRBD1. Unmatched junction bases numbered 10, after V lost 2 bases and J lost 3 bases. The CDR3 consists of 16 residues. CDR1 and CDR2 from the germline V gene are MNHNY and SVGAGI (reference sequence).